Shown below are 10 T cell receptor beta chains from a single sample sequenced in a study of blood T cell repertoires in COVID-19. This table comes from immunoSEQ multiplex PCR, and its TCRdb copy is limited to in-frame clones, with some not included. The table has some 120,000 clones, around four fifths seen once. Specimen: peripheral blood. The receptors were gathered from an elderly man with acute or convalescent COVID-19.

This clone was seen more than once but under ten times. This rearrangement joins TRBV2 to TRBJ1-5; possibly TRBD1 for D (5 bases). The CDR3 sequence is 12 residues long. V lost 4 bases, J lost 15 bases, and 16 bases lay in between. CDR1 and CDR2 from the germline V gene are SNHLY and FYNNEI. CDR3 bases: TGTGCCAGCAGTGGGACGGGGGTAACGGGGCATTTT. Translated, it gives CASSGTGVTGHF.

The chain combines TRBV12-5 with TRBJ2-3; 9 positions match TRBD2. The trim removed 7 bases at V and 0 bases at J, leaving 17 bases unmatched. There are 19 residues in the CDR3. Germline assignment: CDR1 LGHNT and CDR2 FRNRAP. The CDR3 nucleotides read TGTGCTAGTGCCCCCCCCCTGCGGGGGGGCGAACCTAGCACAGATACGCAGTATTTT. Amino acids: CASAPPLRGGEPSTDTQYF. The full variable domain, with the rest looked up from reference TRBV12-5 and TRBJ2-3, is DARVTQTPRHKVTEMGQEVTMRCQPILGHNTVFWYRQTMMQGLELLAYFRNRAPLDDSGMPKDRFSAEMPDATLATLKIQPSEPRDSAVYFCASAPPLRGGEPSTDTQYFGPGTRLTVL.

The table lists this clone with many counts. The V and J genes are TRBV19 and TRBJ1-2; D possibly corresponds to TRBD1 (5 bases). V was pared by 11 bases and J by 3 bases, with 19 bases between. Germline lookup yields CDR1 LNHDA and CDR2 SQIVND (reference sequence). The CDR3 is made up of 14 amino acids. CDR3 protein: CAEDVGEDDYGYTF. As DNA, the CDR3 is TGTGCCGAAGATGTGGGGGAGGACGACTATGGCTACACCTTC.

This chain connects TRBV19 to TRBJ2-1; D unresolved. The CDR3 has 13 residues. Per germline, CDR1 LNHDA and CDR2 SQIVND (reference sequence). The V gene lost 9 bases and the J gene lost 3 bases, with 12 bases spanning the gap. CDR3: CASGGAHYNEQFF. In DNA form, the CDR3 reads TGTGCCAGCGGCGGAGCCCACTACAATGAGCAGTTCTTC.

For the CDR3, the DNA is TGTGCCAGCAGCTTAGCGGGGAGGGGGGTTGGAAACACCATATATTTT. It specifies CASSLAGRGVGNTIYF. The chain links TRBV7-2 to TRBJ1-3; D possibly corresponds to TRBD1 (6 bases). Germline lookup yields CDR1 SGHTA and CDR2 FQGNSA. Trimming left V 0 bases short and J 3 bases short, with 12 bases between. The length of the CDR3 is 16 residues.

The CDR3 sequence is CASSLTGKTEAFF. DNA for the CDR3: TGTGCCAGCAGCTTGACAGGGAAGACTGAAGCTTTCTTT. The chain combines TRBV9 with TRBJ1-1; 7 bases fit TRBD1. CDR1 and CDR2 from the germline V gene are SGDLS and YYNGEE. J lost 5 bases, V lost 4 bases, and 5 bases had no gene match. This CDR3 contains 13 residues.

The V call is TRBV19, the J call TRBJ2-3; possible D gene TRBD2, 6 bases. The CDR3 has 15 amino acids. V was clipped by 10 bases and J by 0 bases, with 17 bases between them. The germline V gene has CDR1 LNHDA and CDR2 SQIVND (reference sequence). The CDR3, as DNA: TGTGCCACGGAGGGCCCGTCATCTAGCACAGATACGCAGTATTTT. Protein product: CATEGPSSSTDTQYF.

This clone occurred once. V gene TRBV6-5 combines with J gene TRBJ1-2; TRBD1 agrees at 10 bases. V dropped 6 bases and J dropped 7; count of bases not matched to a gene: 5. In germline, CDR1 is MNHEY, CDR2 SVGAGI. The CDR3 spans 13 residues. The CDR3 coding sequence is TGTGCCAGCAGATCGGGACAGGGGAGTGGCTACACCTTC. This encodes CASRSGQGSGYTF.

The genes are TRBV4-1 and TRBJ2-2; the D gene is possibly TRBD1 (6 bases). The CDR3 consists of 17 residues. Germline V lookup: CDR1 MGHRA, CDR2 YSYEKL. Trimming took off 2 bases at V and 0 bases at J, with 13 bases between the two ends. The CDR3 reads CASSQRSQGTNTGELFF. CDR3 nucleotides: TGCGCCAGCAGCCAAAGATCCCAGGGGACGAACACCGGGGAGCTGTTTTTT.

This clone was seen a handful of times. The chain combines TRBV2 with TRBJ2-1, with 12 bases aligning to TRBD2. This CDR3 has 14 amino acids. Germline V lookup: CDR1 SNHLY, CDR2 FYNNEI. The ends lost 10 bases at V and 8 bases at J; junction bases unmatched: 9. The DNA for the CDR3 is TGTGCCACCACTACTAGCGGGGGGTGGCATGAGCAGTTCTTC. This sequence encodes CATTTSGGWHEQFF.